These 10 T cell receptor beta chains came from one sample sequenced in a study of T cells in pancreatic ductal adenocarcinoma. Surgery without prior neoadjuvant therapy was the treatment of the selected pancreatic ductal adenocarcinoma patients. TCRdb's table, derived via immunoSEQ multiplex PCR, lists solely in-frame clones and lacks some. There are over 90,000 clones in the sample; about 96% occur only once, and less than 4% lies in the top ten. The source material was PBMCs. Receptors were obtained from a human donor with pancreatic ductal adenocarcinoma.

The chain is built from TRBV10-3 and TRBJ2-1; 11 bases agree with TRBD2. V dropped 0 bases and J dropped 6; count of bases not matched to a gene: 4. This CDR3 comprises 16 residues. The germline CDR1 and CDR2 sequences are ENHRY and SYGVKD. The CDR3 DNA follows: TGTGCCATCAGTGAGTCGAATAGCGGGAGGGCCAATGAGCAGTTCTTC. It codes for CAISESNSGRANEQFF.

The chain joins TRBV6-6 to TRBJ2-1; TRBD2 might be the D (6 bases). The CDR3 is 15 residues long. The germline V gene encodes CDR1 MNHNY and CDR2 SVGAGI (reference sequence). V lost 1 base to trimming and J lost 7 bases, with 14 bases between them. The CDR3, as DNA: TGTGCCAGCAGTTACTTGAGACTAGGAGGGAATGAGCAGTTCTTC. Amino acid sequence: CASSYLRLGGNEQFF.

The chain carries TRBV5-1 and TRBJ2-5, with 16 bases matching TRBD2. CDR1 and CDR2 from the germline V gene are SGHRS and YFSETQ. The ends lost 4 bases at V and 4 bases at J; junction bases unmatched: 10. The CDR3 spans 18 residues. CDR3 region: CASSASGTSGRAGETQYF. The CDR3 DNA reads as TGCGCCAGCAGCGCCTCCGGGACTAGCGGGAGGGCCGGAGAGACCCAGTACTTC.

The count of this clone is one. This chain joins TRBV9 and TRBJ2-1; a weak D match, TRBD2 (5 bases). The CDR3 length is 14 residues. CDR1 is SGDLS, CDR2 YYNGEE, per germline. The ends were cut back, 0 bases at V and 7 bases at J, with 11 bases in the middle. CDR3 nucleotide sequence: TGTGCCAGCAGCGTAGAGGGAGTGGTGAATGAGCAGTTCTTC. Protein product: CASSVEGVVNEQFF.

The chain combines TRBV16 with TRBJ2-1, with D possibly being TRBD2 (5 bases). Trimming left V 0 bases short and J 9 bases short, with 9 bases between. Germline CDR1 is KGHSY and CDR2 is FQNENV. The CDR3 is made up of 13 amino acids. The CDR3 region is CASSQSHEGEQFF. CDR3 DNA sequence: TGTGCCAGCAGCCAATCCCACGAGGGTGAGCAGTTCTTC. The entire variable domain, with the rest obtained from reference TRBV16 and TRBJ2-1, is as follows: GEEVAQTPKHLVRGEGQKAKLYCAPIKGHSYVFWYQQVLKNEFKFLISFQNENVFDETGMPKERFSAKCLPNSPCSLEIQATKLEDSAVYFCASSQSHEGEQFFGPGTRLTVL.

The chain carries TRBV7-3 and TRBJ2-2, with 8 bases aligning to TRBD2. Germline trimming cut 6 bases from V and 0 bases from J; bases unmatched to any gene: 3. The CDR3 runs to 15 residues. In germline, CDR1 is SGHTA, CDR2 FQGTGA. CDR3 DNA: TGTGCCAGCAGTGCGGGGGGTGCGAACACCGGGGAGCTGTTTTTT. This gives the protein CASSAGGANTGELFF.

The chain employs TRBV7-2 and TRBJ2-7, with 11 bases lining up with TRBD2. This CDR3 comprises 15 residues. V shed 4 bases, J shed 3 bases, and the junction held 5 bases outside the gene matches. Germline CDR1 reads SGHTA; CDR2 reads FQGNSA. Written as DNA, the CDR3 is TGTGCCAGCAGCTCCGGGACTAGCGGTCTCTACGAGCAGTACTTC. This sequence encodes CASSSGTSGLYEQYF.

This sequence joins TRBV7-9 and TRBJ1-3; unclear D gene. In germline, CDR1 is SEHNR, CDR2 FQNEAQ (reference sequence). CDR3 length: 18 residues. Deletions cut 5 bases from V and 4 bases from J, with 24 bases between. CDR3 nucleotide sequence: TGTGCCAGCAGCCCGCACCCCCCGGGAGGGTACTCCGGAAACACCATATATTTT. This encodes CASSPHPPGGYSGNTIYF.

This chain joins TRBV4-1 and TRBJ2-7; 11 bases are shared with TRBD1. V trimming: 0 bases; J trimming: 3 bases; junction bases outside the gene matches: 4. Germline lookup yields CDR1 MGHRA and CDR2 YSYEKL. The CDR3 spans 16 residues. This CDR3 is CASSQDPGTGGYEQYF. The CDR3 DNA sequence: TGCGCCAGCAGCCAAGATCCCGGGACAGGGGGCTACGAGCAGTACTTC.

The chain joins TRBV28 to TRBJ2-5; 7 bases are a match to TRBD2. Trimming took 3 bases from V and 5 from J; bases not matched to a gene: 15. Germline-derived CDR1 and CDR2 are MDHEN and SYDVKM. The CDR3 has 17 residues. The CDR3 sequence: CASSFTGRSGMKETQYF. DNA for the CDR3: TGTGCCAGCAGTTTCACCGGTAGGAGCGGGATGAAGGAGACCCAGTACTTC.